Listed below are T cell receptor beta chains from one sample, sequenced in a study of T cells after yellow fever vaccination. In TCRdb, the 5' RACE reads were re-called with MiXCR into one record per CDR3 protein. This sample carries 150,000 to 200,000 distinct CDR3 sequences, approximately 10% of them seen once, and the ten largest clones take 36%. The sample in question was CD8+ T cells sorted from PBMCs, obtained 15 days after the yellow fever booster vaccination. Receptors were obtained from a young man who received the YFV17D yellow fever vaccine. CDR3s include the opening cysteine and the closing phenylalanine or tryptophan. D genes are given only for firm matches. The size of a clone is reported for some rows only, either as once, few or many, or as a class for expanded clones.

J gene	D gene	clone size	V gene	CDR3 protein	CDR3 DNA
TRBJ2-5	.	.	TRBV5-5	CASSPLAGGPLGETQYF	TGTGCCAGCAGCCCTCTTGCCGGGGGGCCTTTAGGAGAGACCCAGTACTTC
TRBJ1-6	.	.	TRBV11-2	CASRGSGRANSPLHF	TGTGCCAGCAGGGGCTCGGGACGGGCTAATTCACCCCTCCACTTT
TRBJ2-1	.	few	TRBV18	CASSTRRSDRNNEQFF	TGTGCCAGCTCCACGAGACGGAGCGACAGGAACAATGAGCAGTTCTTC
TRBJ2-1	TRBD2	.	TRBV11-2	CASSLASGGLASYNEQFF	TGTGCCAGCAGCTTGGCTAGCGGGGGGCTAGCCTCCTACAATGAGCAGTTCTTC
TRBJ2-1	.	few	TRBV11-2	CASSLGWGRDEQFF	TGTGCCAGCAGCTTAGGGTGGGGGCGGGACGAGCAGTTCTTC
TRBJ2-1	.	few	TRBV6-5	CASSYSIGSYNEQFF	TGTGCCAGCAGTTACTCCATTGGCTCCTACAATGAGCAGTTCTTC
TRBJ1-2	.	many	TRBV7-2	CASRGDSYGYTF	TGTGCCAGCAGGGGGGATTCCTATGGCTACACCTTC
TRBJ2-2	.	few	TRBV13	CASQGGDTGELFF	TGTGCCAGCCAGGGGGGCGACACCGGGGAGCTGTTTTTT
TRBJ2-3	.	.	TRBV4-1	CASSQWGTDTQYF	TGCGCCAGCAGCCAATGGGGCACAGATACGCAGTATTTT
TRBJ2-2	.	.	TRBV10-3	CAISDRGSHTGELFF	TGTGCCATCAGTGACAGGGGTTCGCACACCGGGGAGCTGTTTTTT
TRBJ2-1	.	.	TRBV7-9	CASSLAGASSYNEQFF	TGTGCCAGCAGCTTAGCGGGGGCCAGCTCCTACAATGAGCAGTTCTTC
TRBJ2-3	TRBD1	many	TRBV29-1	CSVGTGEFTDTQYF	TGCAGCGTCGGGACAGGAGAATTCACAGATACGCAGTATTTT
TRBJ2-7	.	many	TRBV7-9	CASSSGTQEQYF	TGTGCCAGCAGCTCCGGGACACAGGAGCAGTACTTC
TRBJ1-6	.	.	TRBV2	CASRAHAEMGYNSPLHF	TGTGCCAGCAGGGCCCACGCCGAGATGGGTTATAATTCACCCCTCCACTTT
TRBJ1-2	TRBD1	few	TRBV7-9	CASSLVQGDYGYTF	TGTGCCAGCAGCTTAGTACAGGGGGACTATGGCTACACCTTC
TRBJ2-1	.	few	TRBV6-1	CASSETGGGEQFF	TGTGCCAGCAGTGAAACAGGGGGGGGTGAGCAGTTCTTC
TRBJ1-1	TRBD1	few	TRBV5-1	CASSAMTGGQRDTEAFF	TGCGCCAGCAGCGCGATGACAGGGGGTCAGAGGGACACTGAAGCTTTCTTT
TRBJ1-1	.	.	TRBV29-1	CSVSGGNTEAFF	TGCAGCGTTTCGGGGGGTAACACTGAAGCTTTCTTT
TRBJ1-1	TRBD1	.	TRBV18	CASSGSGGAGLTEAFF	TGTGCCAGCTCAGGGTCAGGGGGCGCCGGTCTAACTGAAGCTTTCTTT
TRBJ1-5	.	.	TRBV27	CASSTAGNQPQHF	TGTGCCAGCAGTACGGCAGGCAATCAGCCCCAGCATTTT
TRBJ1-4	.	many	TRBV4-1	CASSFTQGVNEKLFF	TGCGCCAGCAGCTTTACACAGGGAGTTAATGAAAAACTGTTTTTT
TRBJ1-2	.	once	TRBV5-4	CASSRAYGYTF	TGTGCCAGCAGCCGGGCCTATGGCTACACCTTC
TRBJ2-4	TRBD1	.	TRBV29-1	CSVPGGPKNIQYF	TGCAGCGTCCCAGGGGGCCCCAAAAACATTCAGTACTTC
TRBJ2-5	.	few	TRBV4-1	CASSHWKDQETQYF	TGCGCCAGCAGCCATTGGAAGGACCAAGAGACCCAGTACTTC
TRBJ1-2	.	few	TRBV11-2	CASSLSTELGYTF	TGTGCCAGCAGCTTATCGACTGAACTGGGGTACACCTTC
TRBJ1-2	.	.	TRBV6-5	CASSFRDTRNYGYTF	TGTGCCAGCAGTTTCCGGGACACAAGAAACTATGGCTACACCTTC